A single sample is the source of the 13 T cell receptor beta chains below, sequenced in a study of T-cell reconstitution after alpha-beta-depleted transplantation in children (dated by TCRdb to 2016 to 2017). According to the study, the label for this sample's treatment or condition signals: allogeneic hematopoietic cell transplantation with graft depleted of TCRalphabeta T cells and CD19 B cells. Libraries were built with PCR. Data came from an Illumina HiSeq 2500. TCR library preparation used molecular barcoding, with unique molecular identifiers applied to normalize quantification of the TCRbeta repertoire. The public reads were quality trimmed at Q25 with fastp and then assembled into clones with MiXCR by TCRdb, keeping productive beta chains. Records with the same CDR3 protein are collapsed into one entry carrying the most frequent genes and DNA. Recorded for this sample are roughly 160,000 distinct CDR3 sequences; over 8.5% of them occurred a single time. The ten largest clones take up 13% of the sample.

Source: PBMCs, taken before TCRalphabeta/CD19-depleted stem cell transplant. The source is a boy aged 2 to 9 with acute myeloid leukemia, due to receive a stem cell transplant.

Regarding this clonotype: Mismatch with germline at one junction end may stem from a read error. The chain joins TRBV6-6 to TRBJ2-2; no clear D. The length of the CDR3 is 11 residues. CDR1 MNHNY and CDR2 SVGAGI come from the germline V gene (reference sequence). The CDR3 spells CASRNTWELFF. CDR3 DNA: TGTGCCAGTAGGAACACCTGGGAGCTGTTTTTT.

This clonotype was seen repeatedly, ten times or more. The chain carries TRBV29-1 and TRBJ2-7; 10 bases map to TRBD1. The CDR3 runs 15 residues. V dropped 0 bases and J dropped 4; count of bases not matched to a gene: 6. Germline V lookup: CDR1 SQVTM, CDR2 ANQGSEA. The CDR3 coding sequence is TGCAGCGTTGAAGATGGGACAGGGGCAAAATACGAGCAGTACTTC. Its protein product is CSVEDGTGAKYEQYF.

A note on this clonotype: With a much larger clone just one base away, this may be a read error. Here the CDR3 omits its conserved ending phenylalanine or tryptophan, so a read error is the likely source. The chain joins TRBV2 to TRBJ2-7; TRBD1 aligns across 9 bases. CDR1 is SNHLY and CDR2 is FYNNEI in the germline V gene. J was trimmed by 6 bases and V by 6 bases; bases with no gene match: 9. The CDR3 is 14 residues long. The CDR3 sequence is CASSRGQGWTEQYS. In nucleotides, the CDR3 is TGTGCCAGCAGCCGTGGACAGGGGTGGACCGAGCAGTACTCC.

The gene calls are TRBV5-6 and TRBJ2-1; no clear D. CDR3 length: 16 amino acids. Germline CDR1 reads SGHDT; CDR2 reads YYEEEE. V was pared by 4 bases and J by 0 bases, with 14 bases between. The CDR3 nucleotides are TGTGCCAGCAGCCTAAACGGACCAAGCTCCTACAATGAGCAGTTCTTC. This codes for CASSLNGPSSYNEQFF.

This clonotype was detected many times. V gene TRBV9 combines with J gene TRBJ1-6; 8 bases align to TRBD1. With 1 base clipped from V and 12 bases from J, the junction kept 9 bases outside the gene matches. The length of the CDR3 is 15 residues. The germline V gene has CDR1 SGDLS and CDR2 YYNGEE. The CDR3 spells CASSVSGQEREPLHF. CDR3 coding DNA: TGTGCCAGCAGCGTATCGGGACAGGAGAGAGAACCCCTCCACTTT.

Ten or more counts support this clonotype. This sequence joins TRBV5-1 and TRBJ1-2; D possibly corresponds to TRBD1 (6 bases). Trimming pared 2 bases from V and 4 bases from J, leaving 12 bases between. The CDR3 has 14 residues. Germline assignment: CDR1 SGHRS and CDR2 YFSETQ. CDR3 DNA sequence: TGCGCCAGCAGCTTAGAACAGGGACGCTATGGCTACACCTTC. This gives the protein CASSLEQGRYGYTF.

This clonotype was recorded many times. The rearrangement uses TRBV20-1 and TRBJ1-4, with TRBD1 identical over 7 bases. With V trimmed by 6 bases and J by 9 bases, 10 bases remained unmatched. CDR1 and CDR2 (germline): DFQATT, SNEGSKA (reference sequence). The CDR3 has 13 amino acids. CDR3: CSALPTGRKKLFF. For the CDR3, the DNA is TGCAGTGCCCTACCGACAGGGAGGAAAAAACTGTTTTTT.

Notes on this clonotype: Given a much more abundant clone one base away, this may be a read error. The rearrangement uses TRBV7-2 and TRBJ2-5; D remains unclear. The V gene lost 5 bases and the J gene lost 1 base, with 17 bases spanning the gap. The CDR3 contains 16 residues. Looked up from germline, CDR1 is SGHTA and CDR2 is FQGNSA. The CDR3 protein is CASSLRPGPSQETQYF. CDR3 coding DNA: TGTGCCAGCAGCCTACGCCCAGGTCCCTCCCAAGAGACCCAGTACTTC.

This clonotype was recorded at least ten times. The chain recombines TRBV20-1 with TRBJ1-2; D possibly corresponds to TRBD1 (6 bases). V lost 0 bases to trimming and J lost 4 bases, with 9 bases between them. Germline lookup yields CDR1 DFQATT and CDR2 SNEGSKA (reference sequence). CDR3 size: 13 residues. CDR3 nucleotides: TGCAGTGCTAGAGATAGGACAGTCTATGGCTACACCTTC. Encoded protein: CSARDRTVYGYTF.

This clonotype appeared many times. The chain has TRBV20-1 and TRBJ2-3; 16 bases align to TRBD2. Germline-derived CDR1 and CDR2 are DFQATT and SNEGSKA (reference sequence). With 5 bases clipped from V and 6 bases from J, the junction kept 8 bases outside the gene matches. The CDR3 runs to 16 residues. CDR3 nucleotide sequence: TGCAGTGCTGACCGGGGACTAGCGGGAGGGCCGGATACGCAGTATTTT. It yields the protein CSADRGLAGGPDTQYF.

This clonotype came up many times. This chain joins TRBV7-9 and TRBJ1-1; D is unclear. The germline CDR1 and CDR2 sequences are SEHNR and FQNEAQ (reference sequence). With 3 bases removed from V and 7 bases from J, the gap between germline ends came to 18 bases. This CDR3 is built from 15 residues. CDR3 bases: TGTGCCAGCAGCTTGGGTTGGTCGGCGCAAGGTGAAGCTTTCTTT. It codes for CASSLGWSAQGEAFF.

This clonotype was recorded a few times. V usage is TRBV20-1 and J usage is TRBJ2-5; 13 nucleotides match TRBD2. Germline assignment: CDR1 DFQATT and CDR2 SNEGSKA (reference sequence). The ends lost 6 bases at V and 3 bases at J; junction bases unmatched: 4. This CDR3 comprises 14 residues. CDR3 sequence: CSAGLAGDKETQYF. The CDR3 DNA follows: TGCAGTGCAGGACTAGCGGGAGATAAAGAGACCCAGTACTTC.

This clonotype has just a few counts. The rearrangement links TRBV5-6 to TRBJ2-4; D not resolved. V shed 4 bases and J shed 0 bases, with 17 bases lying between them. Looked up from germline, CDR1 is SGHDT and CDR2 is YYEEEE. This CDR3 has 17 amino acids. The CDR3 loop reads CASSRPRGSRAKNIQYF. The CDR3 bases are TGTGCCAGCAGCCGCCCTCGTGGTAGCAGAGCCAAAAACATTCAGTACTTC.